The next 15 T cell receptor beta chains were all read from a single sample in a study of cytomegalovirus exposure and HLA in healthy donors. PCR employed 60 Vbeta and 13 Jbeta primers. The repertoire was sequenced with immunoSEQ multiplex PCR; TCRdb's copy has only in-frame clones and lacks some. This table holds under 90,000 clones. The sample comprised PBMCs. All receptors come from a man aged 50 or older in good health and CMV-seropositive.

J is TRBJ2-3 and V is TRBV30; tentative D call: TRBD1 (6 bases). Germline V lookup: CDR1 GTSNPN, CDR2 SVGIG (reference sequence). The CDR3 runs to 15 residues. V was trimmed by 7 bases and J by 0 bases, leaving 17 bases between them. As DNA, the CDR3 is TGTGCCTTCGGACAGTCGACCACTAGCACAGATACGCAGTATTTT. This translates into CAFGQSTTSTDTQYF. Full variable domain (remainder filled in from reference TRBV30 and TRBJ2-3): SQTIHQWPATLVQPVGSPLSLECTVEGTSNPNLYWYRQAAGRGLQLLFYSVGIGQISSEVPQNLSASRPQDRQFILSSKKLLLSDSGFYLCAFGQSTTSTDTQYFGPGTRLTVL.

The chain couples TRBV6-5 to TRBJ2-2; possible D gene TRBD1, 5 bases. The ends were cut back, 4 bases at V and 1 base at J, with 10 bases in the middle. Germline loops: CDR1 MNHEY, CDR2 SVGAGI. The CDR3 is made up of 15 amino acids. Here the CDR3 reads CASSSPQGNTGELFF. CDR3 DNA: TGTGCCAGCAGTTCGCCTCAGGGGAACACCGGGGAGCTGTTTTTT.

The DNA of the CDR3 is TGCGCCAGCAGCCTTGGACAGGGGAAGGGCAATCAGCCCCAGCATTTT. Residues: CASSLGQGKGNQPQHF. The chain is built from TRBV5-1 and TRBJ1-5; 9 positions agree with TRBD1. The CDR3 runs to 16 residues. Germline V gene data show CDR1 as SGHRS and CDR2 as YFSETQ. J gave up 2 bases and V 4 bases, and 7 bases lay outside the gene matches.

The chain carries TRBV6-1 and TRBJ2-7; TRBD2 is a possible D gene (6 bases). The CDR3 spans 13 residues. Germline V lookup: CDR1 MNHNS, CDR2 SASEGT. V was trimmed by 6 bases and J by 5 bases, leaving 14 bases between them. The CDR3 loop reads CASSHGGFNEQYV. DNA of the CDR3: TGTGCCAGCAGCCATGGGGGGTTTAACGAGCAGTACGTC.

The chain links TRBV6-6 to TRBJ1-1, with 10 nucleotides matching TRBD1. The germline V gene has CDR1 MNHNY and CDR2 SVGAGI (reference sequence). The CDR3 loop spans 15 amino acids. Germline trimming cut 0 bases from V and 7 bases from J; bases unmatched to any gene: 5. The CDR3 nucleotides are TGTGCCAGCAGTTACTCGGGGACAGGGGAAGATGAAGCTTTCTTT. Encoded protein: CASSYSGTGEDEAFF.

CDR3 in DNA: TGTGCCAGTAGTATCCAAGGACAGGATGCGACCGGGGAGCTGTTTTTT. Its translation: CASSIQGQDATGELFF. J is TRBJ2-2 and V is TRBV19; 7 positions agree with TRBD1. V gave up 3 bases and J gave up 5 bases; unmatched junction bases: 9. CDR3 length: 16 amino acids. Per germline, CDR1 LNHDA and CDR2 SQIVND (reference sequence). Full variable domain (outside the CDR3, taken from reference TRBV19 and TRBJ2-2): DGGITQSPKYLFRKEGQNVTLSCEQNLNHDAMYWYRQDPGQGLRLIYYSQIVNDFQKGDIAEGYSVSREKKESFPLTVTSAQKNPTAFYLCASSIQGQDATGELFFGEGSRLTVL.

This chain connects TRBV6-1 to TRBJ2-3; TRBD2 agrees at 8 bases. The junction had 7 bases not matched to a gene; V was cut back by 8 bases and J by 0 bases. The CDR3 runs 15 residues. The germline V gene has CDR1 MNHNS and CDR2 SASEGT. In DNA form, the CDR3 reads TGTGCCAGCTGCCCGGGACTAGTCAGCACAGATACGCAGTATTTT. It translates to CASCPGLVSTDTQYF.

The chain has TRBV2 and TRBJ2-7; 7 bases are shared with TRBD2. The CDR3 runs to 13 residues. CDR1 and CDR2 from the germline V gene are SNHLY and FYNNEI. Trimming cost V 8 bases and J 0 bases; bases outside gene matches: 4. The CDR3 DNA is TGTGCCAGCCATCTAGCGGTCTCCTACGAGCAGTACTTC. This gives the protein CASHLAVSYEQYF.

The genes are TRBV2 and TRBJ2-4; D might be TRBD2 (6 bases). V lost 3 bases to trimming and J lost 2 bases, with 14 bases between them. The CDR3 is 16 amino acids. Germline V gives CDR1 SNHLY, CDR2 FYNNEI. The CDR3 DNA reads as TGTGCCAGCAGTGATCAGGGTGGGAGGACCAAAAACATTCAGTACTTC. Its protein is CASSDQGGRTKNIQYF.

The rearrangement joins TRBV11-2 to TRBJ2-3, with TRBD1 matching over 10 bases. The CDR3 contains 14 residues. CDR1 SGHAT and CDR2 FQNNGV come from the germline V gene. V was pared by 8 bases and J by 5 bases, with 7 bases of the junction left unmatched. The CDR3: CASGTGTGVDTQYF. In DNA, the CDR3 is TGTGCCAGCGGAACCGGGACAGGGGTAGATACGCAGTATTTT. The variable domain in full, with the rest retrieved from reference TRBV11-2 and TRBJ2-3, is EAGVAQSPRYKIIEKRQSVAFWCNPISGHATLYWYQQILGQGPKLLIQFQNNGVVDDSQLPKDRFSAERLKGVDSTLKIQPAKLEDSAVYLCASGTGTGVDTQYFGPGTRLTVL.

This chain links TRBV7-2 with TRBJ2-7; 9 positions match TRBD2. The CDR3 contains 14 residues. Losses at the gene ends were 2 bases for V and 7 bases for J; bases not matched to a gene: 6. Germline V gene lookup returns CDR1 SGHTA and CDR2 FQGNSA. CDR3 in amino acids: CASSLHSGSGEQYF. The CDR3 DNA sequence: TGTGCCAGCAGCTTACATAGCGGGAGTGGAGAGCAGTACTTC. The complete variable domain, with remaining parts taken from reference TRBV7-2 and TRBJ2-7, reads GAGVSQSPSNKVTEKGKDVELRCDPISGHTALYWYRQSLGQGLEFLIYFQGNSAPDKSGLPSDRFSAERTGGSVSTLTIQRTQQEDSAVYLCASSLHSGSGEQYFGPGTRLTVT.

The CDR3 region has the DNA TGCGCCAGCAGCCCCGGACTAGCGGGAGGTGTGGAGCAGTTCTTC. Translated, it gives CASSPGLAGGVEQFF. The V gene is TRBV5-1, the J gene TRBJ2-1; 14 nucleotides match TRBD2. V was pared by 4 bases and J by 10 bases, with 7 bases of the junction left unmatched. The germline V gene has CDR1 SGHRS and CDR2 YFSETQ. The CDR3 runs 15 residues.

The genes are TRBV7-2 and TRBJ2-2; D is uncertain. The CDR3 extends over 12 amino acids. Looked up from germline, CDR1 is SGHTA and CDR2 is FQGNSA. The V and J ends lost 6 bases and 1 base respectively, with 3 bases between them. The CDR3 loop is CASRLNTGELFF. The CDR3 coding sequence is TGTGCCAGCAGACTGAACACCGGGGAGCTGTTTTTT.

DNA of the CDR3: TGTGCCAGCAGTGTAGGGGGCGCAAACTATGGCTACACCTTC. Its translation is CASSVGGANYGYTF. The chain carries TRBV28 and TRBJ1-2, with TRBD1 identical over 7 bases. The CDR3 loop spans 14 amino acids. V dropped 5 bases and J dropped 2; count of bases not matched to a gene: 5. Germline V gene sequence: CDR1 MDHEN, CDR2 SYDVKM.

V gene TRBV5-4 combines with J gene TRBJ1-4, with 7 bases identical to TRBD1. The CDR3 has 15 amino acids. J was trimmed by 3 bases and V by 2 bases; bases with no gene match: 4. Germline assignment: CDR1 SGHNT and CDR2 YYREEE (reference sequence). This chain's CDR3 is CASSLDRASNEKLFF. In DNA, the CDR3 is TGTGCCAGCAGCTTAGACAGGGCTTCTAATGAAAAACTGTTTTTT.